One and the same sample provided the 23 T cell receptor beta chains below, sequenced in a study of blood T cell repertoires in COVID-19. Measured with immunoSEQ multiplex PCR; TCRdb has only the in-frame clones, and not every one. The data show a few hundred thousand clones, 80% to 95% seen once. The sequenced sample consisted of PBMCs or T cells enriched from blood (not recorded which). Receptors originate from a man aged 18 to 29 who had recovered from COVID-19.

As DNA, the CDR3 is TGCGCCAGCAGCTTGGACCATAGAGGAGGCTACGAGCAGTACTTC. Protein product: CASSLDHRGGYEQYF. The genes are TRBV5-1 and TRBJ2-7, with D maybe TRBD2 (5 bases). This CDR3 is 15 amino acids long. Germline V gene sequence: CDR1 SGHRS, CDR2 YFSETQ. The germline V and J ends were trimmed by 0 bases and 3 bases, with 13 bases remaining between them.

This chain joins TRBV5-6 and TRBJ1-3; D may be TRBD1 (5 bases). V dropped 0 bases and J dropped 4 bases, with 8 bases sitting between them. CDR3 length: 14 residues. Germline CDR1 is SGHDT and CDR2 is YYEEEE. Here the CDR3 reads CASSLATGGNTIYF. The CDR3, as DNA: TGTGCCAGCAGCTTGGCTACAGGCGGAAACACCATATATTTT.

The chain combines TRBV14 with TRBJ1-3; possible D gene TRBD1, 5 bases. The germline CDR1 and CDR2 sequences are SGHDN and FVKESK. Trimming left V 2 bases short and J 4 bases short, with 18 bases between. CDR3 length: 17 amino acids. This CDR3 is CASSQIPPGLSGNTIYF. The CDR3 nucleotides read TGTGCCAGCAGCCAAATACCACCGGGACTCAGCGGAAACACCATATATTTT.

This chain joins TRBV27 and TRBJ2-5; 10 nucleotides line up with TRBD2. CDR1 and CDR2 (germline): MNHEY, SMNVEV (reference sequence). The CDR3 totals 16 residues. The V gene end was trimmed by 2 bases and the J gene end by 11 bases; junction bases not matched to a gene: 14. For the CDR3, the DNA is TGTGCCAGCAGTTTAAGGGGGACTAGCGCGGATCTTACGCAGTACTTC. Translating gives CASSLRGTSADLTQYF.

CDR3 sequence: CASSLAPASGIAKNIQYF. Here the CDR3 DNA reads TGTGCCAGCAGCTTGGCCCCTGCTAGCGGGATAGCCAAAAACATTCAGTACTTC. The genes are TRBV5-6 and TRBJ2-4, with 9 bases lining up with TRBD2. Trimming cost V 0 bases and J 0 bases; bases outside gene matches: 7. There are 18 residues in the CDR3. Germline CDR1 reads SGHDT; CDR2 reads YYEEEE.

This chain connects TRBV5-1 to TRBJ1-5, with D possibly TRBD1 on 6 matching bases. Germline assignment: CDR1 SGHRS and CDR2 YFSETQ. The CDR3 spans 15 residues. Trimming removed 0 bases from V and 2 bases from J, with 9 bases in between. The CDR3 DNA reads as TGCGCCAGCAGCTTGGACGGGACACGCAATCAGCCCCAGCATTTT. This translates into CASSLDGTRNQPQHF.

The chain uses TRBV5-1 and TRBJ2-2; D not certain. The CDR3 sequence is 14 residues long. V was clipped by 5 bases and J by 0 bases, with 8 bases between them. Germline assignment: CDR1 SGHRS and CDR2 YFSETQ. CDR3 sequence reads: CASRPQTNTGELFF. CDR3 nucleotide sequence: TGCGCCAGCAGGCCCCAGACGAACACCGGGGAGCTGTTTTTT.

The CDR3 nucleotides are TGTGCCAGCAGCTCTCAGGGACTAGCGGGAGTTGGTAATGAGCAGTTCTTC. Protein: CASSSQGLAGVGNEQFF. The V and J genes are TRBV11-3 and TRBJ2-1, with 14 positions matching TRBD2. Germline assignment: CDR1 SGHNT and CDR2 YENEEA. CDR3 length: 17 amino acids. The ends lost 4 bases at V and 7 bases at J; junction bases unmatched: 9.

CDR3 in amino acids: CASSSPGQGLEGAFF. Here the CDR3 DNA reads TGTGCCAGCAGTTCCCCGGGACAGGGACTCGAAGGTGCTTTCTTT. The J gene is TRBJ1-1, the V gene TRBV2; 9 bases are a match to TRBD1. CDR3 size: 15 residues. CDR1 SNHLY and CDR2 FYNNEI come from the germline V gene. Trimming removed 5 bases from V and 11 bases from J; junction bases left unmatched: 15.

The J gene is TRBJ2-2, the V gene TRBV27; 9 bases are shared with TRBD2. Germline CDR1 is MNHEY and CDR2 is SMNVEV (reference sequence). The CDR3 spans 18 residues. Unmatched junction bases numbered 12, after V lost 6 bases and J lost 1 base. CDR3 sequence: CASRGGGSGRWNTGELFF. CDR3 coding DNA: TGTGCCAGCAGGGGTGGGGGTAGCGGGAGATGGAACACCGGGGAGCTGTTTTTT.

The chain links TRBV10-3 to TRBJ2-1; TRBD2 matches at 8 bases. Germline V gives CDR1 ENHRY, CDR2 SYGVKD. This CDR3 is 16 amino acids long. Trimming at V came to 3 bases and at J to 0 bases, leaving 4 bases not matched to a gene. This CDR3 is CAISDSSGTSYNEQFF. The CDR3 region has the DNA TGTGCCATCAGTGATAGTAGCGGGACCTCCTACAATGAGCAGTTCTTC.

The gene calls are TRBV11-3 and TRBJ1-2, with 7 bases aligning to TRBD1. The CDR3 contains 17 residues. Germline V lookup: CDR1 SGHNT, CDR2 YENEEA. V trimming: 1 base; J trimming: 0 bases; junction bases outside the gene matches: 8. The CDR3 is CASSLGRDSSANYGYTF. The CDR3 bases are TGTGCCAGCAGCTTAGGTAGGGACAGCTCAGCTAACTATGGCTACACCTTC.

The J gene is TRBJ2-2, the V gene TRBV7-9; TRBD1 might be the D (6 bases). Trimming removed 5 bases from V and 5 bases from J, with 9 bases in between. The CDR3 spans 13 residues. Germline V gives CDR1 SEHNR, CDR2 FQNEAQ (reference sequence). The CDR3: CASSEQGTGELFF. The CDR3 bases are TGTGCCAGCAGCGAACAGGGTACCGGGGAGCTGTTTTTT.

The chain carries TRBV19 and TRBJ1-1; no clear D gene. With 5 bases removed from V and 7 bases from J, the gap between germline ends came to 11 bases. The CDR3 is 12 amino acids. CDR1 is LNHDA, CDR2 SQIVND, per germline (reference sequence). CDR3 sequence (DNA): TGTGCCAGTAGTGCTACACGGAGTGAAGCTTTCTTT. It is translated as CASSATRSEAFF.

The gene calls are TRBV5-1 and TRBJ2-7; D might be TRBD1 (6 bases). CDR3 size: 15 residues. Germline V gene data show CDR1 as SGHRS and CDR2 as YFSETQ. Trimming cost V 3 bases and J 2 bases, with 15 bases left between them. This chain's CDR3 is CASSSGQTLTYEQYF. Here the CDR3 DNA reads TGCGCCAGCAGCTCCGGACAGACGTTAACCTACGAGCAGTACTTC.

There are a few counts of this clone. This chain uses TRBV9 with TRBJ1-2; the match to TRBD1 covers 7 bases. The V segment lost 2 bases and the J segment 5 bases; nucleotides outside the gene matches: 15. Germline CDR1 is SGDLS and CDR2 is YYNGEE. The CDR3 contains 17 residues. CDR3 amino acids: CASSVSNARPGGYGYTF. The CDR3 DNA is TGTGCCAGCAGCGTTTCCAACGCCCGGCCAGGGGGATATGGCTACACCTTC.

This clone appeared once. The V gene is TRBV7-3, the J gene TRBJ1-1; D call uncertain. Trimming cost V 1 base and J 7 bases, with 19 bases left between them. CDR1 SGHTA and CDR2 FQGTGA come from the germline V gene. The CDR3 runs 16 residues. The CDR3 nucleotides are TGTGCCAGCAGCTTAAGTAAACTCGGAGTTTTTGGTGAAGCTTTCTTT. It specifies CASSLSKLGVFGEAFF. The variable domain in full, completed from reference TRBV7-3 and TRBJ1-1, reads GAGVSQTPSNKVTEKGKYVELRCDPISGHTALYWYRQSLGQGPEFLIYFQGTGAADDSGLPNDRFFAVRPEGSVSTLKIQRTERGDSAVYLCASSLSKLGVFGEAFFGQGTRLTVV.

This chain links TRBV7-2 with TRBJ1-6; unclear D gene. This CDR3 contains 16 residues. CDR1 SGHTA and CDR2 FQGNSA come from the germline V gene. Trimming pared 2 bases from V and 14 bases from J, leaving 22 bases between. The CDR3 DNA reads as TGTGCCAGCAGCTTAACACAGATCGGGGTGTTAACGACCCTCCACTTT. It yields the protein CASSLTQIGVLTTLHF.

The rearrangement uses TRBV5-1 and TRBJ2-7, with D possibly TRBD1 on 6 matching bases. The CDR3 totals 14 residues. Trimming removed 1 base from V and 3 bases from J, with 11 bases in between. Germline lookup yields CDR1 SGHRS and CDR2 YFSETQ. The CDR3 region is CASSLSGQSYEQYF. DNA for the CDR3: TGCGCCAGCAGCTTGTCGGGACAAAGCTACGAGCAGTACTTC.

This clone came up once. V gene TRBV2 combines with J gene TRBJ2-7; a weak D match, TRBD1 (5 bases). V was cut by 2 bases and J by 3 bases, with 8 bases left in between. This CDR3 has 13 residues. CDR1 is SNHLY, CDR2 FYNNEI, per germline. As DNA, the CDR3 is TGTGCCAGCAGTGAACCAGGGCGCTACGAGCAGTACTTC. Protein: CASSEPGRYEQYF.

This clone came up once. CDR3 DNA: TGTGCCAGTAGTATAGATCCTGGAGCGAAGGCAGATACGCAGTATTTT. Its translation is CASSIDPGAKADTQYF. The rearrangement joins TRBV19 to TRBJ2-3; D gene ambiguous. The CDR3 runs 16 residues. The germline gives CDR1 LNHDA, CDR2 SQIVND (reference sequence). V lost 0 bases to trimming and J lost 4 bases, with 14 bases between them.

This clone was counted once. The chain couples TRBV5-4 to TRBJ2-5; D is perhaps TRBD1 (6 bases). The CDR3 spans 15 residues. V lost 3 bases to trimming and J lost 5 bases, with 17 bases between them. The germline gives CDR1 SGHNT, CDR2 YYREEE (reference sequence). The CDR3 is CASSSLDSPWETQYF. CDR3 DNA sequence: TGTGCCAGCAGCTCTTTGGACAGCCCCTGGGAGACCCAGTACTTC.

The rearrangement uses TRBV6-5 and TRBJ2-7; 8 bases match TRBD1. CDR3 length equals 16 residues. With 0 bases clipped from V and 4 bases from J, the junction kept 8 bases outside the gene matches. CDR1 is MNHEY and CDR2 is SVGAGI in the germline V gene. As DNA, the CDR3 is TGTGCCAGCAGTTACTCGAATTTCAGGGGGCTGTACGAGCAGTACTTC. Translating it yields CASSYSNFRGLYEQYF.